This T cell receptor (beta chain) appears in the sequencing data of a study of blood T cells in healthy people across ages. Study context: Researchers report that template switching captured about one barcoded beta molecule per two T cells.

Then a second PCR, running roughly 7 to 11 cycles, was carried out with a sample-barcoded 5' primer and a J-beta primer mix. TCRdb reprocessed the 5' RACE reads with MiXCR, giving one entry per CDR3 protein. This sample yields 600,000 to 1,000,000 distinct CDR3 sequences, of which approximately 25% are seen a single time; 3% to 4% belongs to the top ten. Germline-derived CDR1 and CDR2 are SGDLS and YYNGEE. This CDR3 is built from 13 residues. This clonotype has just a few counts. This sample was shared with a second study, whose subject was T cells of mothers and their children. As that report states: Related mother-child pairs showed slightly higher but non-significant overlap than unrelated pairs.

The sequenced material came from blood. The chain couples TRBV9 to TRBJ2-5; D gene uncertain. The DNA end favors TRBJ2-1, so the J call may be wrong. The receptor was isolated from a boy between 10 and 17 years old in good health. As DNA, the CDR3 is TGTGCCAGCAGCGAGGCAGTAGGGAATGAGCAGTTCTTC. This codes for CASSEAVGNEQFF.